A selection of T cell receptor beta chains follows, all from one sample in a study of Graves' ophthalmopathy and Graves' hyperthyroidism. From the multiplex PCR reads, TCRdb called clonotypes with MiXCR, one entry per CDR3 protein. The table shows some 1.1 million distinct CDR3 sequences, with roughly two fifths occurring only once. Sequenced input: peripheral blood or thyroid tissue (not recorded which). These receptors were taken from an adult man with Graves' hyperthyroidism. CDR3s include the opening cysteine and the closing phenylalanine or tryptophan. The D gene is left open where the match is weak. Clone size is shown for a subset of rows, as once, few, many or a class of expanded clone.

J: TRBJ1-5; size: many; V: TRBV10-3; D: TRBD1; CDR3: CAISPDRPNNQPQHF; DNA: TGTGCCATCAGCCCGGACAGGCCCAACAATCAGCCCCAGCATTTT
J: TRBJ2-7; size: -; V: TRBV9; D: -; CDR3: CASSRGGRQYF; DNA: TGTGCCAGCAGCCGGGGCGGGCGGCAGTACTTC
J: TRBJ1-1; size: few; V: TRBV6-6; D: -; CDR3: CASSYSKGTFEAFF; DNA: TGTGCCAGCAGTTACTCGAAGGGGACTTTTGAAGCTTTCTTT
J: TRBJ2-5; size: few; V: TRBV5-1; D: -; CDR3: CASGAEGRWETQYF; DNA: TGCGCCAGCGGCGCGGAGGGGCGGTGGGAGACCCAGTACTTC
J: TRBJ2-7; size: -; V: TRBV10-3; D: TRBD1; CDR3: CAISAGTGGGYEQYF; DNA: TGTGCCATCAGTGCAGGGACAGGGGGCGGGTACGAGCAGTACTTC
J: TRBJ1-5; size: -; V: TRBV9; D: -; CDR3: CASSPGSEVRPQHF; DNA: TGTGCCAGCTCACCCGGCAGCGAAGTAAGGCCCCAGCATTTT
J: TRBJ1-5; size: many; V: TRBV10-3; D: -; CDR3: CAISESRSGDQPQHF; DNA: TGTGCCATCAGTGAGTCTAGATCAGGGGATCAGCCCCAGCATTTT
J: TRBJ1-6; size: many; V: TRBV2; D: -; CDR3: CASQTGFNSPLHF; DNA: TGTGCCAGCCAGACAGGTTTTAATTCACCCCTCCACTTT
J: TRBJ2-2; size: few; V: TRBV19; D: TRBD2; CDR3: CASSISGTSGLTGELFF; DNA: TGTGCCAGTAGTATCTCCGGGACTAGCGGATTAACCGGGGAGCTGTTTTTT
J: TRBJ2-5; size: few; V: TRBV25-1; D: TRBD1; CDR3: CASSPPRRDRGRETQYF; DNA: TGTGCCAGCAGTCCCCCCCGCCGGGACAGGGGGCGGGAGACCCAGTACTTC
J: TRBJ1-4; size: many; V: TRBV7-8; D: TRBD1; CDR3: CASRRDRGEKLFF; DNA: TGTGCCAGCAGGCGGGACAGGGGTGAAAAACTGTTTTTT
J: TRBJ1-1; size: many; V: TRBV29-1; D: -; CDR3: CSANMGEGTFFF; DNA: TGCAGCGCCAATATGGGGGAGGGAACTTTCTTCTTT
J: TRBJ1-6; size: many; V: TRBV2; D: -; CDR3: CASGGGLLFSPLHF; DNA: TGTGCCAGCGGGGGGGGTCTTTTGTTTTCACCCCTCCACTTT
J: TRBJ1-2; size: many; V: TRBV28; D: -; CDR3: CASRDHGYTF; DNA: TGTGCCAGTAGGGACCATGGCTACACCTTC
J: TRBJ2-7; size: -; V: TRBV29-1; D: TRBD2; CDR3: CSVVGGDSYEQYF; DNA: TGCAGCGTTGTGGGGGGGGACTCCTACGAGCAGTACTTC
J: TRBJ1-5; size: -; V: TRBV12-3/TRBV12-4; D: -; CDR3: CASSLNAQGYQPQHF; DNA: TGTGCCAGCAGTTTAAATGCCCAGGGCTATCAGCCCCAGCATTTT
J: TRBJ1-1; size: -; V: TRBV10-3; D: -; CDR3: CAITPGLMDGMNTEAFF; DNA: TGTGCCATCACCCCGGGACTTATGGACGGCATGAACACTGAAGCTTTCTTT
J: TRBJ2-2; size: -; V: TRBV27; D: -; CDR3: CASSSRQTVLPGELFF; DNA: TGTGCCAGCAGTTCGCGACAGACAGTACTCCCCGGGGAGCTGTTTTTT
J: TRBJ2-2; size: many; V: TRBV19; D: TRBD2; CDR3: CASRTSGGTGELFF; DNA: TGTGCCAGTAGGACTAGCGGGGGTACTGGGGAGCTGTTTTTT
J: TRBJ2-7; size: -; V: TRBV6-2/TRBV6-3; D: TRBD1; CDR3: CASSNRRDRGFYEQYF; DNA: TGTGCCAGCAGTAACCGCCGGGACAGGGGGTTCTACGAGCAGTACTTC
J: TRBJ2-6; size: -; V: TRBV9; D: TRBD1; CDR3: CASSAGGYGANVLTF; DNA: TGTGCCAGCAGCGCAGGGGGATATGGGGCCAACGTCCTGACTTTC
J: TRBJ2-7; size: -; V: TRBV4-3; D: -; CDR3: CASSQGRAVIRGQYF; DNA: TGCGCCAGCAGCCAAGGCAGAGCGGTAATACGAGGGCAGTACTTC
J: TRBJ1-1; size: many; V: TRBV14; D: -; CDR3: CASSQVSELVKAFF; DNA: TGTGCCAGCAGCCAAGTTTCGGAGTTGGTGAAAGCTTTCTTT
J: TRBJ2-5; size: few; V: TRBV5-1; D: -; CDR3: CASSLGQRKETQYF; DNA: TGCGCCAGCAGCTTAGGACAGCGCAAAGAGACCCAGTACTTC
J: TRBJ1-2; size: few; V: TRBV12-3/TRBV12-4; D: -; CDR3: CASTRKITYGYTF; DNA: TGTGCCAGCACTAGGAAAATCACATATGGCTACACCTTC
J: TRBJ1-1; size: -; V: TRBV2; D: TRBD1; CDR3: CASSERGGYTEAFF; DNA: TGTGCCAGCAGTGAAAGAGGGGGCTACACTGAAGCTTTCTTT
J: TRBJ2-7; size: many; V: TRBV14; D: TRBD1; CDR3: CASSQSSGQAYEQYF; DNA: TGTGCCAGCAGCCAATCGTCGGGACAGGCCTACGAGCAGTACTTC
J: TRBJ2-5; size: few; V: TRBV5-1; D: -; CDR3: CASSLVTAQKTQYF; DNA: TGCGCCAGCAGCTTGGTTACAGCCCAGAAGACCCAGTACTTC
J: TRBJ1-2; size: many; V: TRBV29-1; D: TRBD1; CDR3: CSASGTGDGYTF; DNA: TGCAGCGCCTCCGGGACAGGGGATGGCTACACCTTC
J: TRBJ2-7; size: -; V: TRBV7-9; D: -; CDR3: CASSSPARNLSYEQYF; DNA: TGTGCCAGCAGCTCTCCGGCCCGAAACCTCTCCTACGAGCAGTACTTC
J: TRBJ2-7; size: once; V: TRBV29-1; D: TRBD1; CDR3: CSVRPQGIRPYEQYF; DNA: TGCAGCGTTAGACCACAGGGGATAAGGCCCTACGAGCAGTACTTC
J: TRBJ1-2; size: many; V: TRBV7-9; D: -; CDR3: CLVDGQPGYGYTF; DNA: TGTCTTGTTGATGGACAGCCGGGCTATGGCTACACCTTC
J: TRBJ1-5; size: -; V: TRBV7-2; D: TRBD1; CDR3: CASSLAGTGGQPQHF; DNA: TGTGCCAGCAGCTTAGCGGGAACAGGGGGCCAGCCCCAGCATTTT
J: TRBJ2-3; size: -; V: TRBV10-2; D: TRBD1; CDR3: CASTSTGGELDTQYF; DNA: TGCGCCAGCACCAGCACAGGGGGAGAGCTGGATACGCAGTATTTT
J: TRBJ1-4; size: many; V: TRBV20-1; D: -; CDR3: CSARWDMDEKLFF; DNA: TGCAGTGCTAGATGGGACATGGATGAAAAACTGTTTTTT
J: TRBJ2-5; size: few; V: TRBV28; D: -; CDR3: CASSQEGSLQETQYF; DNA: TGTGCCAGCAGTCAAGAAGGGTCACTCCAAGAGACCCAGTACTTC
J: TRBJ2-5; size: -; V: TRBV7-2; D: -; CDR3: CASSRMQGTHETQYF; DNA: TGTGCCAGCAGCCGGATGCAGGGGACCCACGAGACCCAGTACTTC
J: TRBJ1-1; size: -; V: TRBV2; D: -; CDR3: CASSHEGRGAFF; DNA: TGTGCCAGCAGCCATGAAGGAAGAGGAGCTTTCTTT
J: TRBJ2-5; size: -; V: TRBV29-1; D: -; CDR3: CSVDGTGGRETQYF; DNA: TGCAGCGTTGACGGGACGGGGGGCCGAGAGACCCAGTACTTC
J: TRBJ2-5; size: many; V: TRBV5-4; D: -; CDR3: CASSFGDRRETQYF; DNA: TGTGCCAGCAGCTTTGGAGACAGAAGAGAGACCCAGTACTTC
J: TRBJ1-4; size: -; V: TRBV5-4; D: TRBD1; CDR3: CASSDSGDRVNEKLFF; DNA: TGTGCCAGCAGCGACAGTGGGGACAGGGTGAATGAAAAACTGTTTTTT
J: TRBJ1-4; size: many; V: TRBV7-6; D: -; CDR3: CASSFRQTFNEKLFF; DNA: TGTGCCAGCAGCTTTCGACAGACCTTTAATGAAAAACTGTTTTTT